Reported below is one T cell receptor (beta chain). The antigen remains undetermined. These data belong to a study of blood T cells in healthy people across ages. About the research overall: Through template switching, about one barcoded beta molecule was captured per two T cells, as measured in model experiments. General study points: The unsorted PBMCs prevented any conclusive comparison of naive versus antigen-experienced cells. Among T cells, TCR beta diversity per million cells dropped roughly linearly as age rose.

Germline-derived CDR1 and CDR2 are LNHNV and YYDKDF (reference sequence). The CDR3 sequence is 15 residues long. V was trimmed by 0 bases and J by 4 bases, leaving 11 bases between them. Per-sample yields of isolated PBMCs were at least 7 million. The second PCR ran about 6 to 11 cycles with a sample-barcoded 5' primer and J-beta primers. TCRdb re-called the 5' RACE reads with MiXCR, one entry per CDR3 protein. The sample holds some 900,000 distinct CDR3 sequences, under 50% seen once. The source is a man younger than 45 in good health. The sequencing sample was made of blood. This chain uses TRBV15 with TRBJ2-3; D gene uncertain. This chain's CDR3 is CATSRDLPSADTQYF. CDR3 DNA sequence: TGTGCCACCAGCAGAGATCTGCCTAGTGCAGATACGCAGTATTTT.